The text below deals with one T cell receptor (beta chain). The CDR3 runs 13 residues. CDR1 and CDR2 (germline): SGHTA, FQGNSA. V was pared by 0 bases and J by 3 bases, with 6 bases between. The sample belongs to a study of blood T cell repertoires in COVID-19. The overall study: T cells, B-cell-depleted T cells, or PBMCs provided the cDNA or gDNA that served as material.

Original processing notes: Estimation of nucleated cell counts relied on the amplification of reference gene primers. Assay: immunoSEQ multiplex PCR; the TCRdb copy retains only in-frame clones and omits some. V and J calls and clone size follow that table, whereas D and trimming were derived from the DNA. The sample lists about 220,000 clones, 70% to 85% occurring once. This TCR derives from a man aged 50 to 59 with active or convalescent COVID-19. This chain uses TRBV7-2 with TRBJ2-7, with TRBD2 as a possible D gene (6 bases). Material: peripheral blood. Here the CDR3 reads CASSLARGYEQYF. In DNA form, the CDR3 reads TGTGCCAGCAGCTTAGCGCGGGGCTACGAGCAGTACTTC.